What follows are 28 T cell receptor beta chains derived from one specimen sequenced in a study of cytomegalovirus exposure and HLA in healthy donors. Vbeta (60) and Jbeta (13) primers were used in the PCR. Measured with immunoSEQ multiplex PCR; TCRdb has only the in-frame clones, and not every one. The repertoire has some 180,000 clones, approximately 82% of them found once; the top ten carry more than 0.95%. Sequencing input: PBMCs. The receptors were sampled from a girl aged 2 to 10 in good health and CMV-seropositive.

The V gene is TRBV12-5, the J gene TRBJ2-1, with a possible D match to TRBD2 (6 bases). This CDR3 has 16 residues. V lost 5 bases to trimming and J lost 5 bases, with 19 bases between them. CDR1 and CDR2 from the germline V gene are LGHNT and FRNRAP. CDR3 in DNA: TGTGCTAGTGGTCCCGAGGGGTTTGGGGGGAACAATGAGCAGTTCTTC. This encodes CASGPEGFGGNNEQFF.

The DNA for the CDR3 is TGTGCCAGCAGTGATTCTTCCTCAGGCTCTGGAAACACCATATATTTT. Its protein is CASSDSSSGSGNTIYF. The chain employs TRBV2 and TRBJ1-3, with D unresolved. CDR1 and CDR2 from the germline V gene are SNHLY and FYNNEI. This CDR3 contains 16 residues. With 3 bases removed from V and 0 bases from J, the gap between germline ends came to 12 bases.

The genes are TRBV6-1 and TRBJ1-3; the match to TRBD1 covers 9 bases. Trimming took 6 bases from V and 6 from J; bases not matched to a gene: 9. The CDR3 has 15 residues. In germline, CDR1 is MNHNS, CDR2 SASEGT. CDR3 residues: CASSERGDRVNTIYF. The DNA of the CDR3 is TGTGCCAGCAGCGAAAGAGGGGACAGGGTAAACACCATATATTTT.

This sequence joins TRBV5-1 and TRBJ1-5; perhaps TRBD1 as D (6 bases). The CDR3 has 17 amino acids. Trimming shortened V by 7 bases and J by 0 bases, and 20 bases separated the two germline ends. Germline V gene data show CDR1 as SGHRS and CDR2 as YFSETQ. This CDR3 reads CASLPLGGGDSNQPQHF. CDR3 nucleotides: TGCGCCAGCCTCCCGCTTGGGGGGGGCGATAGCAATCAGCCCCAGCATTTT.

The chain has TRBV27 and TRBJ2-4; D unclear. The CDR3 contains 17 residues. V was clipped by 4 bases and J by 3 bases, with 19 bases between them. CDR1 is MNHEY, CDR2 SMNVEV, per germline (reference sequence). The CDR3 DNA is TGTGCCAGCAGTTCCCGCGTAGGCTGGAGTGACAAAAACATTCAGTACTTC. This translates into CASSSRVGWSDKNIQYF.

This clone was picked up one time. CDR3 bases: TGTGCCTGGAGTGTACGAGCAGCGGCCCGACGAGAGACCCAGTACTTC. It yields the protein CAWSVRAAARRETQYF. V usage is TRBV30 and J usage is TRBJ2-5, with a weak D call TRBD2 (5 bases). The CDR3 runs 16 residues. Germline CDR1 GTSNPN, CDR2 SVGIG (reference sequence). The ends were cut back, 0 bases at V and 4 bases at J, with 18 bases in the middle.

A few counts support this clone. The chain carries TRBV5-1 and TRBJ1-6, with 8 bases matching TRBD1. Trimming at V came to 4 bases and at J to 5 bases, leaving 5 bases not matched to a gene. Germline V gene data show CDR1 as SGHRS and CDR2 as YFSETQ. CDR3 size: 15 residues. CDR3 protein: CASSPSDRDNSPLHF. In DNA form, the CDR3 reads TGCGCCAGCAGCCCGTCGGACAGGGATAATTCACCCCTCCACTTT. The full variable domain, in which reference TRBV5-1 and TRBJ1-6 provide the parts outside the CDR3, is KAGVTQTPRYLIKTRGQQVTLSCSPISGHRSVSWYQQTPGQGLQFLFEYFSETQRNKGNFPGRFSGRQFSNSRSEMNVSTLELGDSALYLCASSPSDRDNSPLHFGNGTRLTVT.

Details on this clone: The same CDR3 arises from other DNA sequences in this sample as well. CDR3 nucleotide sequence: TGTGCCAGCAGACGGGGACAGAACACTGAAGCTTTCTTT. Its translation: CASRRGQNTEAFF. The chain recombines TRBV6-1 with TRBJ1-1; perhaps TRBD1 as D (6 bases). The CDR3 is made up of 13 amino acids. Between the trimmed V and J ends, which lost 6 bases and 1 base, there was a span of 9 bases. Germline V lookup: CDR1 MNHNS, CDR2 SASEGT.

J is TRBJ2-1 and V is TRBV11-2, with 11 bases that match TRBD2. The CDR3 is 16 amino acids. The germline V gene has CDR1 SGHAT and CDR2 FQNNGV. V shed 4 bases, J shed 7 bases, and the junction held 9 bases outside the gene matches. The CDR3, as DNA: TGTGCCAGCAGCTCAGTAGCGGGAGGGATATCGAATGAGCAGTTCTTC. Translation gives CASSSVAGGISNEQFF.

The chain carries TRBV7-9 and TRBJ1-1; a weak D match, TRBD1 (6 bases). Trimming stripped 5 bases from V and 2 bases from J, with 12 bases between. This CDR3 is 14 amino acids long. Germline CDR1 SEHNR, CDR2 FQNEAQ (reference sequence). CDR3: CASSIHRVNTEAFF. The CDR3 DNA reads as TGTGCCAGCAGCATCCACAGGGTTAACACTGAAGCTTTCTTT.

The gene calls are TRBV25-1 and TRBJ2-1; 10 positions agree with TRBD2. This CDR3 has 16 residues. Trimming cost V 4 bases and J 9 bases; bases outside gene matches: 12. CDR1 and CDR2 (germline): MGHDK, SYGVNS. CDR3 in amino acids: CASSAQERGGFSEQFF. In DNA, the CDR3 is TGTGCCAGCAGTGCCCAGGAGCGGGGGGGCTTTAGTGAGCAGTTCTTC.

V and J are TRBV6-5 and TRBJ2-7; TRBD1 matches at 7 bases. There are 14 residues in the CDR3. The trim removed 5 bases at V and 3 bases at J, leaving 7 bases unmatched. CDR1 and CDR2 (germline): MNHEY, SVGAGI. CDR3 DNA: TGTGCCAGCAGTCCCGCGAGGGGGCTCTACGAGCAGTACTTC. This translates into CASSPARGLYEQYF.

CDR3 DNA: TGTGCCAGCAGCTCGGCGGGGGCCTACGAGCAGTACTTC. Its translation is CASSSAGAYEQYF. The chain links TRBV7-9 to TRBJ2-7, with 7 bases matching TRBD2. V gave up 4 bases and J gave up 2 bases; unmatched junction bases: 2. Per germline, CDR1 SEHNR and CDR2 FQNEAQ (reference sequence). The CDR3 totals 13 residues.

V and J are TRBV25-1 and TRBJ2-1; possibly TRBD2 for D (5 bases). CDR1 MGHDK and CDR2 SYGVNS come from the germline V gene. The CDR3 totals 13 residues. V gave up 11 bases and J gave up 8 bases, with 19 bases separating them. CDR3 residues: CASWWPEGDEQFF. DNA of the CDR3: TGTGCCTCCTGGTGGCCAGAGGGCGATGAGCAGTTCTTC.

This clone was counted once. The chain joins TRBV13 to TRBJ2-7; tentatively, D is TRBD2 (5 bases). This CDR3 has 15 residues. Germline CDR1 reads PRHDT; CDR2 reads FYEKMQ (reference sequence). Deletions cut 4 bases from V and 1 base from J, with 14 bases between. The CDR3 bases are TGTGCCAGCAGCTCCGGAGGCACTGCGTCCTACGAGCAGTACTTC. It specifies CASSSGGTASYEQYF.

This sequence joins TRBV5-4 and TRBJ2-5, with 7 bases that match TRBD2. J gave up 5 bases and V 6 bases, and 16 bases lay outside the gene matches. Looked up from germline, CDR1 is SGHNT and CDR2 is YYREEE (reference sequence). The CDR3 loop spans 16 amino acids. CDR3 nucleotides: TGTGCCAGCACCCACGCGAGGGGAGGGCCTCGGGAGACCCAGTACTTC. It translates to CASTHARGGPRETQYF.

The gene calls are TRBV27 and TRBJ2-7; 9 bases match TRBD1. The trim removed 9 bases at V and 6 bases at J, leaving 15 bases unmatched. CDR1 is MNHEY, CDR2 SMNVEV, per germline (reference sequence). This CDR3 contains 15 residues. CDR3 nucleotides: TGTGCCAGGAACACAGGGGGCGGATGGTTATGCGAGCAGTACTTC. This gives the protein CARNTGGGWLCEQYF.

This clone was observed a few times. Within the sample, other DNA sequences also encode this same CDR3. This chain links TRBV2 with TRBJ2-7, with 8 bases fitting TRBD1. Germline V gives CDR1 SNHLY, CDR2 FYNNEI. The CDR3 runs to 13 residues. The ends lost 5 bases at V and 9 bases at J; junction bases unmatched: 9. CDR3 bases: TGTGCCAGCAGTCTAGCAGGGGGCCGCGGGCAGTACTTC. Its translation is CASSLAGGRGQYF. The full variable domain, in which reference TRBV2 and TRBJ2-7 provide the parts outside the CDR3, is EPEVTQTPSHQVTQMGQEVILRCVPISNHLYFYWYRQILGQKVEFLVSFYNNEISEKSEIFDDQFSVERPDGSNFTLKIRSTKLEDSAMYFCASSLAGGRGQYFGPGTRLTVT.

The rearrangement links TRBV6-6 to TRBJ1-3, with D possibly being TRBD1 (5 bases). The V gene's germline CDR1 is MNHNY and CDR2 SVGAGI (reference sequence). Trimming pared 2 bases from V and 4 bases from J, leaving 9 bases between. The CDR3 consists of 14 residues. As DNA, the CDR3 is TGTGCCAGCAGTTACGGGCAGGGAGGAAACACCATATATTTT. This translates into CASSYGQGGNTIYF.

V gene TRBV30 combines with J gene TRBJ1-2; D possibly corresponds to TRBD1 (6 bases). Deletions cut 0 bases from V and 5 bases from J, with 10 bases between. Germline V CDR1 and CDR2: GTSNPN, SVGIG (reference sequence). The CDR3 loop spans 13 amino acids. The CDR3 protein is CAWSVGQGYGYTF. The DNA of the CDR3 is TGTGCCTGGAGTGTCGGTCAGGGGTATGGCTACACCTTC.

The chain uses TRBV19 and TRBJ1-2, with a possible D match to TRBD1 (5 bases). Germline V gene data show CDR1 as LNHDA and CDR2 as SQIVND (reference sequence). With 6 bases removed from V and 10 bases from J, the gap between germline ends came to 24 bases. The length of the CDR3 is 15 residues. The CDR3 sequence is CASRSDGGPLRAYTF. In DNA, the CDR3 is TGTGCCAGTAGATCGGACGGGGGACCTTTGCGCGCCTACACCTTC.

This clone appeared a few times. V and J are TRBV30 and TRBJ1-4; D is perhaps TRBD1 (6 bases). Germline assignment: CDR1 GTSNPN and CDR2 SVGIG (reference sequence). The V gene lost 2 bases and the J gene lost 10 bases, with 17 bases spanning the gap. This CDR3 has 14 residues. CDR3 sequence: CAWSSGTPRGKLFF. The CDR3, as DNA: TGTGCCTGGAGTTCCGGGACACCTCGGGGAAAACTGTTTTTT.

The chain combines TRBV30 with TRBJ1-1; D is uncertain. CDR1 and CDR2 from the germline V gene are GTSNPN and SVGIG (reference sequence). V lost 2 bases and J lost 0, with 16 bases in between. The CDR3 extends over 16 amino acids. CDR3 loop: CAWSPRGRILNTEAFF. The CDR3 DNA reads as TGTGCCTGGAGTCCCCGCGGCCGGATCTTGAACACTGAAGCTTTCTTT.

CDR3 amino acids: CASSQELGMTSYEQYF. CDR3 DNA sequence: TGCGCCAGCAGCCAAGAACTCGGGATGACTTCCTACGAGCAGTACTTC. The J gene is TRBJ2-7, the V gene TRBV4-1; possibly TRBD2 for D (5 bases). Trimming removed 0 bases at V and 1 base at J, with 13 bases between. Germline lookup yields CDR1 MGHRA and CDR2 YSYEKL. CDR3 length: 16 amino acids.

V is TRBV10-3 and J is TRBJ2-2, with 9 bases lining up with TRBD1. The germline gives CDR1 ENHRY, CDR2 SYGVKD. The J segment lost 2 bases and the V segment lost 7 bases, leaving 8 bases of the junction unmatched. CDR3 length: 16 amino acids. This chain's CDR3 is CAITSGQGTNTGELFF. CDR3 sequence (DNA): TGTGCCATCACCTCCGGACAGGGGACAAACACCGGGGAGCTGTTTTTT.

V and J are TRBV18 and TRBJ1-1; tentatively, D is TRBD1 (6 bases). There are 13 residues in the CDR3. Germline values: CDR1 KGHSH, CDR2 LQKENI. V lost 7 bases to trimming and J lost 4 bases, with 13 bases between them. The DNA of the CDR3 is TGTGCCAGCTGCTACAGGGTAGGCACTGAAGCTTTCTTT. It specifies CASCYRVGTEAFF.

CDR3 DNA sequence: TGTGCCAGCAGCTCCAGGACTAGTACGTACAATGAGCAGTTCTTC. Translation gives CASSSRTSTYNEQFF. This chain joins TRBV5-4 and TRBJ2-1; 7 nucleotides match TRBD2. After removal of 3 bases from V and 4 bases from J, the junction contained 7 bases not matched to a gene. The germline CDR1 and CDR2 sequences are SGHNT and YYREEE (reference sequence). The length of the CDR3 is 15 residues.

This chain links TRBV5-1 with TRBJ2-3; 8 positions agree with TRBD2. Germline CDR1 is SGHRS and CDR2 is YFSETQ. The CDR3 totals 18 residues. V was pared by 1 base and J by 2 bases, with 12 bases of the junction left unmatched. Here the CDR3 DNA reads TGCGCCAGCAGCTTGCCATCACGGAGCGGGGGTTACACAGATACGCAGTATTTT. Amino acids: CASSLPSRSGGYTDTQYF. The full variable domain, in which reference TRBV5-1 and TRBJ2-3 provide the parts outside the CDR3, is KAGVTQTPRYLIKTRGQQVTLSCSPISGHRSVSWYQQTPGQGLQFLFEYFSETQRNKGNFPGRFSGRQFSNSRSEMNVSTLELGDSALYLCASSLPSRSGGYTDTQYFGPGTRLTVL.